One and the same sample provided the 9 T cell receptor beta chains below, sequenced in a study of Ad26.COV2.S vaccination and SARS-CoV-2 variants. The assay was immunoSEQ multiplex PCR, and TCRdb's table has in-frame clones only and misses some. The sample has 400,000 to 500,000 clones, roughly nine tenths seen once. Treatment indicated: some 20 received Ad26.COV2.S at low or high dose, single or two shots; about 5 received placebo; per-sample allocation not given. Material that was analyzed had been drawn on day 63 after the first vaccine or placebo injection. The sequences come from peripheral blood, collected in a trial of Ad26.COV2.S vaccine versus placebo. These receptors were taken from a person between 18 and 60 years old who received the Ad26.COV2.S COVID-19 vaccine or a placebo.

This chain links TRBV5-1 with TRBJ1-4; D is possibly TRBD1 (5 bases). Germline V gene sequence: CDR1 SGHRS, CDR2 YFSETQ. The CDR3 loop spans 14 amino acids. V gave up 4 bases and J gave up 8 bases, with 15 bases separating them. CDR3: CASSESGRGEKLFF. The DNA for the CDR3 is TGCGCCAGCAGCGAATCAGGGAGGGGCGAAAAACTGTTTTTT.

This chain joins TRBV4-2 and TRBJ2-3; no clear D. The CDR3 spans 16 residues. Trimming removed 0 bases at V and 2 bases at J, with 12 bases between. Germline V gives CDR1 LGHNA, CDR2 YNFKEQ. CDR3: CASSQEASSHTDTQYF. For the CDR3, the DNA is TGTGCCAGCAGCCAAGAGGCCAGCTCCCACACAGATACGCAGTATTTT.

J is TRBJ1-2 and V is TRBV6-1, with 7 nucleotides matching TRBD1. Germline V gene sequence: CDR1 MNHNS, CDR2 SASEGT. The CDR3 is 17 residues long. V lost 4 bases, J lost 5 bases, and 16 bases stayed unmatched. In nucleotides, the CDR3 is TGTGCCAGCAGTGGACAGGGCTATGATCCCTCGCTTTATGGCTACACCTTC. Its protein is CASSGQGYDPSLYGYTF.

This sequence joins TRBV5-1 and TRBJ2-5; 11 bases are a match to TRBD2. This CDR3 is built from 16 residues. Trimming took 4 bases from V and 4 from J; bases not matched to a gene: 9. CDR1 and CDR2 from the germline V gene are SGHRS and YFSETQ. The CDR3, as DNA: TGCGCCAGCAGCCGAACGACTAGCGGGACCGGAGAGACCCAGTACTTC. Amino acids: CASSRTTSGTGETQYF.

The chain joins TRBV9 to TRBJ2-3, with 11 bases aligning to TRBD2. The CDR3 is made up of 16 amino acids. Germline CDR1 SGDLS, CDR2 YYNGEE. Trimming removed 3 bases from V and 0 bases from J; junction bases left unmatched: 3. The chain's CDR3 is CASSAGTSGSTDTQYF. CDR3 nucleotide sequence: TGTGCCAGCAGCGCCGGGACTAGCGGTAGCACAGATACGCAGTATTTT. The full variable domain, in which reference TRBV9 and TRBJ2-3 provide the parts outside the CDR3, is DSGVTQTPKHLITATGQRVTLRCSPRSGDLSVYWYQQSLDQGLQFLIQYYNGEERAKGNILERFSAQQFPDLHSELNLSSLELGDSALYFCASSAGTSGSTDTQYFGPGTRLTVL.

CDR3 residues: CASSLDRGSNQPQHF. The CDR3 DNA follows: TGTGCCAGCAGTCTCGACAGGGGCTCTAATCAGCCCCAGCATTTT. V usage is TRBV6-2 or TRBV6-3 and J usage is TRBJ1-5; 8 bases are shared with TRBD1. J lost 4 bases, V lost 5 bases, and 7 bases had no gene match. The CDR3 spans 15 residues. Germline CDR1 MNHEY, CDR2 SVGEGT.

V is TRBV4-1 and J is TRBJ1-2, with TRBD1 matching 8 bases. Germline-derived CDR1 and CDR2 are MGHRA and YSYEKL. The CDR3 runs to 15 residues. Germline trimming cut 3 bases from V and 5 bases from J; bases unmatched to any gene: 8. The CDR3 spells CASSQPDRGGYGYTF. The CDR3, as DNA: TGCGCCAGCAGCCAGCCCGACAGGGGAGGGTATGGCTACACCTTC.

As for this clone: At the DNA level, this CDR3 is encoded by other sequences in the same sample as well. V usage is TRBV5-1 and J usage is TRBJ2-5; D is undetermined. The CDR3 totals 11 residues. The germline gives CDR1 SGHRS, CDR2 YFSETQ. Trimming stripped 0 bases from V and 5 bases from J, with 2 bases between. The CDR3 DNA reads TGCGCCAGCAGCTTGGCCGAGACCCAGTACTTC. Translated, it gives CASSLAETQYF.

The chain links TRBV2 to TRBJ1-2; no clear D gene. Germline V gives CDR1 SNHLY, CDR2 FYNNEI. This CDR3 is 12 amino acids long. V was clipped by 6 bases and J by 8 bases, with 13 bases between them. The DNA of the CDR3 is TGTGCCAGCAGGAGCAGCCCCGGAGGCTACACCTTC. Protein product: CASRSSPGGYTF.